The clone carrying this T cell receptor (beta chain) appeared a few times. The data derive from a study of blood T cell repertoires in COVID-19. The CDR3 consists of 15 residues. Trimming stripped 7 bases from V and 0 bases from J, with 12 bases between. Germline V gene sequence: CDR1 SNHLY, CDR2 FYNNEI. The table came from immunoSEQ multiplex PCR; TCRdb's copy has only in-frame clones and leaves some out. The sample records about 180,000 clones, about 86% being singletons. The TCR was taken from a woman aged 25-40 years with active or convalescent COVID-19. The sequencing sample was made of peripheral blood. The J gene is TRBJ1-4, the V gene TRBV2, with a tentative D call TRBD1 (6 bases). The CDR3 nucleotides read TGTGCCAGCACTCGACAGGCATCAACTAATGAAAAACTGTTTTTT. As protein: CASTRQASTNEKLFF.